This TCR beta chain was retrieved from a study of cytomegalovirus exposure and HLA in healthy donors. PCR primers comprised 60 Vbeta and 13 Jbeta primers. Using immunoSEQ multiplex PCR, the repertoire was profiled, and TCRdb retains in-frame clones only, with some absent. The data show over 95,000 clones, 60% to 85% seen once. Regarding this clone: Its matching antigen is unknown.

Germline trimming cut 2 bases from V and 0 bases from J; bases unmatched to any gene: 0. The CDR3 contains 14 residues. Germline V gene lookup returns CDR1 MNHEY and CDR2 SMNVEV (reference sequence). Notes on the study in general: Researchers left out some V segments, among them TRBV6-2 and TRBV6-3, as indistinguishable. Most of the TCR beta V segments (in an earlier analysis) were productive either about 90% or about 30% of the time. An ancestry cluster, one associated with Asian ancestry, reportedly showed fewer N-insertions than the roughly 670-donor mean in a later analysis.

The sequencing input was PBMCs. The gene calls are TRBV27 and TRBJ2-7; 8 nucleotides line up with TRBD1. The sequence came from a female donor in good health and CMV-seronegative. This CDR3 reads CASSLGTGSYEQYF. CDR3 in DNA: TGTGCCAGCAGTTTAGGGACAGGCTCCTACGAGCAGTACTTC.